One sample yielded the 3 T cell receptor beta chains listed below, sequenced in a study of blood T cell repertoires in COVID-19. The method was immunoSEQ multiplex PCR; TCRdb's version includes in-frame clones alone and lacks a portion of them. Altogether hundreds of thousands of clones are present, approximately 86% being singletons, with the ten largest covering around 7.9%. The source material was PBMCs or T cells enriched from blood (not recorded which). The receptors here all came from an older woman who had recovered from COVID-19.

The chain couples TRBV5-1 to TRBJ1-1; D remains unclear. Germline lookup yields CDR1 SGHRS and CDR2 YFSETQ. The CDR3 covers 14 residues. Deletions cut 0 bases from V and 3 bases from J, with 9 bases between. The CDR3 nucleotides are TGCGCCAGCAGCTTGGTTGGAGTGGACACTGAAGCTTTCTTT. This gives the protein CASSLVGVDTEAFF.

The CDR3 is CASAFQGLGLLNTEAFF. In nucleotides, the CDR3 is TGTGCCAGCGCATTCCAGGGTTTGGGGCTCCTGAACACTGAAGCTTTCTTT. This rearrangement joins TRBV2 to TRBJ1-1; tentative D call: TRBD1 (5 bases). CDR3 length: 17 amino acids. The germline V and J ends were trimmed by 8 bases and 0 bases, with 22 bases remaining between them. Germline-derived CDR1 and CDR2 are SNHLY and FYNNEI.

CDR3 bases: TGTGCCACCGGGACAGGGGAAAATCGCAATCAGCCCCAGCATTTT. It yields the protein CATGTGENRNQPQHF. The chain joins TRBV27 to TRBJ1-5; TRBD1 aligns across 10 bases. The CDR3 is 15 amino acids. Trimming at V came to 10 bases and at J to 2 bases, leaving 8 bases not matched to a gene. Germline V gene sequence: CDR1 MNHEY, CDR2 SMNVEV (reference sequence).